What follows are 13 T cell receptor beta chains derived from one specimen sequenced in a study of cytomegalovirus exposure and HLA in healthy donors (dated by TCRdb to 2016 to 2017). Libraries were built with the immunoSEQ multiplex PCR assay. Drawn from immuneACCESS, this table holds only the in-frame rearrangements with V and J called that TCRdb kept. Clones are partly lost; checked studies trace under half to an unresolved V gene and leave the rest unexplained. In all, the sample holds about 83,000 clones, and roughly 95% of those were seen once. The ten largest clones add up to about 1.3% of the sample. Material: PBMCs. These TCRs come from a woman under 30 in good health and CMV-seronegative.

The chain employs TRBV9 and TRBJ2-7, with 10 bases lining up with TRBD1. Germline lookup yields CDR1 SGDLS and CDR2 YYNGEE. The length of the CDR3 is 15 residues. Trimming cost V 3 bases and J 2 bases; bases outside gene matches: 5. The chain's CDR3 is CASSGGTGETYEQYF. CDR3 coding DNA: TGTGCCAGCAGCGGAGGGACAGGGGAAACCTACGAGCAGTACTTC. The variable domain in full, with the rest retrieved from reference TRBV9 and TRBJ2-7, is DSGVTQTPKHLITATGQRVTLRCSPRSGDLSVYWYQQSLDQGLQFLIQYYNGEERAKGNILERFSAQQFPDLHSELNLSSLELGDSALYFCASSGGTGETYEQYFGPGTRLTVT.

The rearrangement joins TRBV4-2 to TRBJ2-3, with 7 positions matching TRBD2. CDR1 and CDR2 (germline): LGHNA, YNFKEQ. V was pared by 4 bases and J by 2 bases, with 9 bases of the junction left unmatched. The CDR3 is 16 residues long. The CDR3 is CASSRTLAVLTDTQYF. CDR3 nucleotide sequence: TGTGCCAGCAGCCGGACCCTAGCGGTACTCACAGATACGCAGTATTTT.

The CDR3 here is CATSKLDRPANTGELFF. The CDR3 nucleotides read TGTGCCACCAGCAAATTGGACAGGCCCGCGAACACCGGGGAGCTGTTTTTT. This chain links TRBV15 with TRBJ2-2; 7 bases map to TRBD1. From germline, CDR1 is LNHNV and CDR2 YYDKDF (reference sequence). The CDR3 runs 17 residues. The V and J ends lost 4 bases and 0 bases, in that order; junction bases with no gene match: 8. The full variable domain, in which reference TRBV15 and TRBJ2-2 provide the parts outside the CDR3, is DAMVIQNPRYQVTQFGKPVTLSCSQTLNHNVMYWYQQKSSQAPKLLFHYYDKDFNNEADTPDNFQSRRPNTSFCFLDIRSPGLGDTAMYLCATSKLDRPANTGELFFGEGSRLTVL.

The chain has TRBV6-1 and TRBJ1-4, with 7 bases aligning to TRBD1. The CDR3 sequence is 14 residues long. Per the germline V gene, CDR1 is MNHNS and CDR2 is SASEGT. Losses at the gene ends were 6 bases for V and 8 bases for J; bases not matched to a gene: 9. CDR3 loop: CASRARGQSEKLFF. The CDR3 region has the DNA TGTGCCAGCAGGGCCAGGGGACAGTCGGAAAAACTGTTTTTT.

This rearrangement joins TRBV7-9 to TRBJ2-1; D remains ambiguous. Germline values: CDR1 SEHNR, CDR2 FQNEAQ (reference sequence). With 6 bases removed from V and 7 bases from J, the gap between germline ends came to 10 bases. The CDR3 length is 12 residues. CDR3 sequence reads: CASSGWWNEQFF. CDR3 bases: TGTGCCAGCAGTGGCTGGTGGAATGAGCAGTTCTTC.

CDR3 region: CASSLSWSAGRANTEAFF. The CDR3 nucleotides read TGTGCCAGCAGTTTGTCTTGGTCGGCAGGGCGCGCGAACACTGAAGCTTTCTTT. The chain recombines TRBV27 with TRBJ1-1; possible D gene TRBD1, 5 bases. Germline V gene sequence: CDR1 MNHEY, CDR2 SMNVEV (reference sequence). The CDR3 has 18 residues. V dropped 3 bases and J dropped 1 base, with 21 bases sitting between them.

The CDR3 sequence is CASSISSGSGETQYF. The DNA of the CDR3 is TGTGCCAGTAGTATTAGTAGCGGGAGTGGAGAGACCCAGTACTTC. The rearrangement links TRBV19 to TRBJ2-5, with 9 bases that match TRBD2. Germline V gene sequence: CDR1 LNHDA, CDR2 SQIVND (reference sequence). The CDR3 has 15 amino acids. The V and J ends lost 3 bases and 4 bases, in that order; junction bases with no gene match: 6.

V gene TRBV4-1 combines with J gene TRBJ2-1; 12 bases fit TRBD1. V was pared by 1 base and J by 9 bases, with 7 bases of the junction left unmatched. Germline V gives CDR1 MGHRA, CDR2 YSYEKL. The CDR3 has 16 amino acids. CDR3 protein: CASSQAGDRGLGEQFF. Here the CDR3 DNA reads TGCGCCAGCAGCCAAGCCGGGGACAGGGGGCTCGGTGAGCAGTTCTTC.

J is TRBJ1-5 and V is TRBV19; D is perhaps TRBD1 (6 bases). Germline V CDR1 and CDR2: LNHDA, SQIVND (reference sequence). The V end was cut by 8 bases, the J end by 3 bases, with 11 bases between. The CDR3 runs to 13 residues. The CDR3 loop is CASYGQYNQPQHF. CDR3 DNA: TGTGCCAGTTACGGACAGTACAATCAGCCCCAGCATTTT. Supplemented by reference TRBV19 and TRBJ1-5, the full variable domain reads DGGITQSPKYLFRKEGQNVTLSCEQNLNHDAMYWYRQDPGQGLRLIYYSQIVNDFQKGDIAEGYSVSREKKESFPLTVTSAQKNPTAFYLCASYGQYNQPQHFGDGTRLSIL.

The chain recombines TRBV27 with TRBJ2-2, with 9 bases matching TRBD1. J gave up 5 bases and V 6 bases, and 10 bases lay outside the gene matches. The CDR3 is 16 amino acids. Germline CDR1 is MNHEY and CDR2 is SMNVEV (reference sequence). The CDR3 sequence: CASSKTGGPFTGELFF. In nucleotides, the CDR3 is TGTGCCAGCAGCAAAACAGGGGGCCCCTTTACCGGGGAGCTGTTTTTT.

The genes are TRBV7-2 and TRBJ2-5; TRBD1 agrees at 7 bases. Trimming took 2 bases from V and 0 from J; bases not matched to a gene: 3. Germline loops: CDR1 SGHTA, CDR2 FQGNSA. The CDR3 is 15 amino acids. CDR3 bases: TGTGCCAGCAGCTTACAGACAGGGAACCAAGAGACCCAGTACTTC. It codes for CASSLQTGNQETQYF.

V gene TRBV5-1 combines with J gene TRBJ2-2; possibly TRBD2 for D (6 bases). In germline, CDR1 is SGHRS, CDR2 YFSETQ. The CDR3 spans 15 residues. V lost 3 bases to trimming and J lost 0 bases, with 9 bases between them. The CDR3 nucleotides read TGCGCCAGCAGCTGGGGACTTGCGAACACCGGGGAGCTGTTTTTT. Its protein is CASSWGLANTGELFF.

This chain connects TRBV23-1 to TRBJ2-3, with D perhaps matching TRBD2 (6 bases). TRBV23-1 qualifies as an ORF whose function is uncertain. Deletions cut 2 bases from V and 3 bases from J, with 18 bases between. This CDR3 is built from 17 residues. In DNA form, the CDR3 reads TGCGCCAGCAGTCAACCGGGGGAACGCAGTGGTACAGATACGCAGTATTTT. It codes for CASSQPGERSGTDTQYF.